The 25 T cell receptor beta chains listed next were all sequenced from one sample in a study of identifying expanded T cells in peripheral blood. The repertoire was sequenced with immunoSEQ multiplex PCR; TCRdb's copy has only in-frame clones and lacks some. Of around 78,000 clones listed, roughly 81% are singletons. The sequenced sample was blood. These receptors all come from a person aged 18 to 70 in good health.

This rearrangement joins TRBV5-8 to TRBJ2-7; maybe TRBD1 (5 bases). Germline CDR1 and CDR2: SGHTS and YDEGEE. This CDR3 comprises 17 residues. V lost 0 bases to trimming and J lost 2 bases, with 18 bases between them. CDR3 nucleotides: TGTGCCAGCAGCTTGGTTTTACAGGCTACCAACCCCTACGAGCAGTACTTC. Protein sequence: CASSLVLQATNPYEQYF.

The chain combines TRBV28 with TRBJ1-1; D may be TRBD1 (5 bases). The CDR3 consists of 14 residues. V was trimmed by 2 bases and J by 0 bases, leaving 7 bases between them. The V gene's germline CDR1 is MDHEN and CDR2 SYDVKM. CDR3 in amino acids: CASSLPGVNTEAFF. The DNA for the CDR3 is TGTGCCAGCAGTTTACCGGGGGTGAACACTGAAGCTTTCTTT.

The chain uses TRBV7-2 and TRBJ2-1; D uncertain. The CDR3 is made up of 14 amino acids. Germline loops: CDR1 SGHTA, CDR2 FQGNSA. The V and J ends lost 0 bases and 3 bases respectively, with 6 bases between them. The CDR3 region has the DNA TGTGCCAGCAGCTTAGCCCCGGTCTACAATGAGCAGTTCTTC. Protein sequence: CASSLAPVYNEQFF.

The chain is built from TRBV5-5 and TRBJ2-7, with D possibly called TRBD1 or TRBD2 (5 bases each). Trimming removed 3 bases from V and 3 bases from J, with 16 bases in between. The CDR3 totals 15 residues. Germline V CDR1 and CDR2: SGHKS, YYEKEE (reference sequence). The CDR3 region is CASSSPGPDFYEQYF. In DNA, the CDR3 is TGTGCCAGCAGCTCACCGGGGCCCGATTTCTACGAGCAGTACTTC.

The chain uses TRBV28 and TRBJ2-2; D gene ambiguous. V was cut by 2 bases and J by 2 bases, with 9 bases left in between. This CDR3 contains 15 residues. The germline gives CDR1 MDHEN, CDR2 SYDVKM. CDR3 loop: CASSLLRLNTGELFF. The CDR3 bases are TGTGCCAGCAGTTTACTTCGTCTCAACACCGGGGAGCTGTTTTTT.

This sequence joins TRBV30 and TRBJ2-7; the D is unclear. V was pared by 4 bases and J by 3 bases, with 13 bases between. CDR1 and CDR2 from the germline V gene are GTSNPN and SVGIG (reference sequence). CDR3 length: 13 residues. Here the CDR3 reads CAWNQRADYEQYF. The DNA of the CDR3 is TGTGCCTGGAACCAACGGGCGGACTACGAGCAGTACTTC.

The V and J genes are TRBV2 and TRBJ1-1; a possible D gene is TRBD1 (6 bases). With 11 bases removed from V and 6 bases from J, the gap between germline ends came to 19 bases. CDR3 length equals 13 residues. Per the germline V gene, CDR1 is SNHLY and CDR2 is FYNNEI. The CDR3 is CAGAGGRSAEAFF. DNA of the CDR3: TGTGCCGGGGCGGGGGGCCGGAGCGCTGAAGCTTTCTTT. The whole variable domain, remainder taken from reference TRBV2 and TRBJ1-1, is EPEVTQTPSHQVTQMGQEVILRCVPISNHLYFYWYRQILGQKVEFLVSFYNNEISEKSEIFDDQFSVERPDGSNFTLKIRSTKLEDSAMYFCAGAGGRSAEAFFGQGTRLTVV.

The chain has TRBV9 and TRBJ2-1; D may correspond to TRBD1 or TRBD2 (5 bases each). Germline-derived CDR1 and CDR2 are SGDLS and YYNGEE. The CDR3 has 15 amino acids. V was cut by 4 bases and J by 3 bases, with 14 bases left in between. The CDR3 sequence is CASSSSGTDYNEQFF. CDR3 nucleotides: TGTGCCAGCAGCTCTTCGGGGACCGACTACAATGAGCAGTTCTTC.

The chain combines TRBV21-1 with TRBJ2-1; the D call in the table, TRBD2, was not verified against the DNA. TRBV21-1 has pseudogene status. This CDR3 is 14 amino acids long. This chain's CDR3 is CARGTPHSYNEQFF. Here the CDR3 DNA reads TGTGCCAGAGGGACTCCCCACTCCTACAATGAGCAGTTCTTC.

The chain links TRBV7-6 to TRBJ2-6, with 10 positions matching TRBD1. Unmatched junction bases numbered 3, after V lost 4 bases and J lost 0 bases. This CDR3 has 17 residues. Germline loops: CDR1 SGHVS, CDR2 FNYEAQ. The CDR3 spells CASSSGTGVSGANVLTF. CDR3 coding DNA: TGTGCCAGCAGCTCCGGGACAGGGGTCTCTGGGGCCAACGTCCTGACTTTC.

The V and J genes are TRBV5-4 and TRBJ1-3; D gene ambiguous. The ends were cut back, 0 bases at V and 3 bases at J, with 13 bases in the middle. Germline V gene sequence: CDR1 SGHNT, CDR2 YYREEE (reference sequence). This CDR3 spans 16 amino acids. The CDR3 DNA reads as TGTGCCAGCAGCTTGGTTGGTTCATCGGATGGAAACACCATATATTTT. This encodes CASSLVGSSDGNTIYF.

The V gene is TRBV6-5, the J gene TRBJ2-7; 11 nucleotides agree with TRBD2. The germline CDR1 and CDR2 sequences are MNHEY and SVGAGI. This CDR3 is built from 15 residues. J lost 0 bases, V lost 2 bases, and 0 bases had no gene match. The CDR3 sequence is CASSYTSGSSYEQYF. In DNA form, the CDR3 reads TGTGCCAGCAGTTACACTAGCGGGAGCTCCTACGAGCAGTACTTC.

CDR3 DNA sequence: TGTGCCAGCAGCGCGGACAGGGTCGGAGAGACCCAGTACTTC. This translates into CASSADRVGETQYF. The chain combines TRBV11-2 with TRBJ2-5; 8 bases align to TRBD1. Germline CDR1 SGHAT, CDR2 FQNNGV. The length of the CDR3 is 14 residues. V shed 5 bases and J 4 bases; nucleotides not matched to a gene: 6.

On this clone itself: Because the CDR3's place on the DNA is in doubt, the DNA is left out and the CDR3 is given as listed by TCRdb. The V call is TRBV27, the J call TRBJ2-1. CDR1 is MNHEY and CDR2 is SMNVEV in the germline V gene (reference sequence). The CDR3 comprises 14 residues, both ends counted. The CDR3 loop reads CASSSSTSAGEQFF.

The chain employs TRBV6-6 and TRBJ2-5; TRBD1 aligns across 9 bases. The CDR3 consists of 15 residues. Germline V lookup: CDR1 MNHNY, CDR2 SVGAGI (reference sequence). After removal of 3 bases from V and 5 bases from J, the junction contained 7 bases not matched to a gene. The CDR3 sequence: CASSYRQGTGETQYF. For the CDR3, the DNA is TGTGCCAGCAGTTATCGACAGGGGACAGGGGAGACCCAGTACTTC.

This clone has only one observation. Here the CDR3 reads CAWSVGPYEQYF. The CDR3 nucleotides read TGTGCCTGGAGTGTAGGTCCCTACGAGCAGTACTTC. This chain connects TRBV30 to TRBJ2-7; D is ambiguous. V gave up 0 bases and J gave up 2 bases, with 5 bases separating them. This CDR3 region has 12 residues. The V gene's germline CDR1 is GTSNPN and CDR2 SVGIG (reference sequence).

The chain carries TRBV10-2 and TRBJ2-4; D is uncertain. This CDR3 contains 15 residues. In germline, CDR1 is WSHSY, CDR2 SAAADI. V dropped 0 bases and J dropped 6 bases, with 12 bases sitting between them. The CDR3 nucleotides are TGCGCCAGCAGTGAGTCTCCAGATTTGGGAAACATTCAGTACTTC. It codes for CASSESPDLGNIQYF.

This chain joins TRBV13 and TRBJ1-1; D is ambiguous. The germline V gene encodes CDR1 PRHDT and CDR2 FYEKMQ (reference sequence). The V end was cut by 2 bases, the J end by 6 bases, with 4 bases between. This CDR3 has 11 amino acids. CDR3 loop: CASSLTAEAFF. The CDR3 DNA reads as TGTGCCAGCAGCTTAACGGCTGAAGCTTTCTTT.

This rearrangement joins TRBV30 to TRBJ2-7, with D tentatively TRBD2 (6 bases). Germline V gene sequence: CDR1 GTSNPN, CDR2 SVGIG (reference sequence). The CDR3 sequence is 15 residues long. V lost 0 bases, J lost 2 bases, and 14 bases lay in between. Written as DNA, the CDR3 is TGTGCCTGGAGTGTACGTGGAGGGGTTCCCTACGAGCAGTACTTC. Protein sequence: CAWSVRGGVPYEQYF. Looking up the rest from reference TRBV30 and TRBJ2-7 gives the full variable domain: SQTIHQWPATLVQPVGSPLSLECTVEGTSNPNLYWYRQAAGRGLQLLFYSVGIGQISSEVPQNLSASRPQDRQFILSSKKLLLSDSGFYLCAWSVRGGVPYEQYFGPGTRLTVT.

Regarding this clone: Other DNA sequences within the sample encode an identical CDR3. This chain joins TRBV7-8 and TRBJ1-3; 7 bases agree with TRBD1. The CDR3 is 15 residues long. Germline trimming cut 0 bases from V and 2 bases from J; bases unmatched to any gene: 1. The germline V gene encodes CDR1 SGHVS and CDR2 FQNEAQ. CDR3 protein: CASSLAQGTGNTIYF. In DNA, the CDR3 is TGTGCCAGCAGCTTAGCACAGGGGACTGGAAACACCATATATTTT.

A single count supports this clone. The rearrangement uses TRBV19 and TRBJ2-3; tentatively, D is TRBD1 or TRBD2 (6 bases each). The CDR3 extends over 14 amino acids. Germline V gene sequence: CDR1 LNHDA, CDR2 SQIVND (reference sequence). V lost 3 bases to trimming and J lost 5 bases, with 12 bases between them. For the CDR3, the DNA is TGTGCCAGTAGTATCGGAGGGGGGCAAGATACGCAGTATTTT. This codes for CASSIGGGQDTQYF.

This rearrangement joins TRBV7-9 to TRBJ2-5; the D gene is possibly TRBD2 (6 bases). The germline V gene has CDR1 SEHNR and CDR2 FQNEAQ (reference sequence). V dropped 3 bases and J dropped 2 bases, with 13 bases sitting between them. This CDR3 has 15 residues. CDR3 coding DNA: TGTGCCAGCAGCTTCAGCCTAGCGCCACAAGAGACCCAGTACTTC. Its protein product is CASSFSLAPQETQYF.

The rearrangement joins TRBV4-2 to TRBJ1-2, with a possible D match to TRBD1 (5 bases). V lost 1 base and J lost 7, with 10 bases in between. The CDR3 extends over 13 amino acids. Germline lookup yields CDR1 LGHNA and CDR2 YNFKEQ. DNA of the CDR3: TGTGCCAGCAGCCAAGCGGGGGAAACTGGCTACACCTTC. Its translation is CASSQAGETGYTF.

The chain is built from TRBV29-1 and TRBJ2-5, with 10 bases aligning to TRBD2. This CDR3 contains 15 residues. J gave up 6 bases and V 0 bases, and 7 bases lay outside the gene matches. Germline lookup yields CDR1 SQVTM and CDR2 ANQGSEA. This chain's CDR3 is CSVEEGAGGPQTQYF. The CDR3, as DNA: TGCAGCGTTGAAGAAGGAGCGGGAGGGCCACAGACCCAGTACTTC. The complete variable domain, with remaining parts taken from reference TRBV29-1 and TRBJ2-5, reads SAVISQKPSRDICQRGTSLTIQCQVDSQVTMMFWYRQQPGQSLTLIATANQGSEATYESGFVIDKFPISRPNLTFSTLTVSNMSPEDSSIYLCSVEEGAGGPQTQYFGPGTRLLVL.

The chain has TRBV4-1 and TRBJ2-1, with a weak D call TRBD2 (5 bases). Germline V gene lookup returns CDR1 MGHRA and CDR2 YSYEKL. CDR3 length: 17 residues. Deletions cut 4 bases from V and 0 bases from J, with 16 bases between. This CDR3 is CASSPSSGISSYNEQFF. Here the CDR3 DNA reads TGCGCCAGCAGCCCATCATCGGGGATCAGCTCCTACAATGAGCAGTTCTTC.